A single sample gave rise to the 7 T cell receptor beta chains below, sequenced in a study of tumor-infiltrating lymphocytes in primary liver carcinoma. It was unsorted whole blood that yielded blood RNA, and germline DNA was also extracted. Reverse transcription of roughly 0.5 ug total RNA with a constant-region primer produced TCR beta cDNA. Generation of the TCR beta libraries relied on three nested multiplex PCR rounds using slightly modified ARM-PCR. Rounds one and two of PCR, each of approximately 11 cycles, were primed with TRBV1-TRBV30 forward primers and a C-beta reverse primer. Using its own MiXCR run on the multiplex PCR reads, TCRdb lists one record per CDR3 protein. The table has 320,000 or so distinct CDR3 sequences, less than 75% seen once. Sequenced sample: peripheral blood. These receptors all stem from a man in his forties with primary liver carcinoma and hepatitis B virus infection.

Worth noting for this clonotype: Sequence at one end of the junction differs from germline and may be a read error. The chain uses TRBV5-8 and TRBJ2-5; TRBD1 might be the D (6 bases). This CDR3 is built from 17 residues. In germline, CDR1 is SGHTS, CDR2 YDEGEE. CDR3 loop: CTSSFEGVREYQETQYF. CDR3 in DNA: TGTACCAGCAGCTTTGAGGGGGTCAGGGAGTACCAAGAGACCCAGTACTTC.

To note about this clonotype: A much larger clone lies one base from this, so it may be a read error. J is TRBJ1-1 and V is TRBV29-1; 7 bases match TRBD1. Germline V gene lookup returns CDR1 SQVTM and CDR2 ANQGSEA. The CDR3 sequence is 12 residues long. The CDR3 loop reads CSVKTGVTESFF. As DNA, the CDR3 is TGCAGCGTAAAAACAGGGGTGACTGAATCTTTCTTT.

As regards this clonotype: This may arise from a read error, as a much more abundant clone is one base away. The rearrangement joins TRBV29-1 to TRBJ2-1; 7 bases align to TRBD2. This CDR3 is built from 17 residues. Germline CDR1 reads SQVTM; CDR2 reads ANQGSEA. The ends lost 2 bases at V and 9 bases at J; junction bases unmatched: 19. CDR3 in DNA: TGCAGCGTTGAAAGGTTGATCGGCGGGAGAGATGGTGTTGAGCAGTTCTTC. Its protein product is CSVERLIGGRDGVEQFF.

Comment on this clonotype: Germline and junction disagree at one end, which may indicate a read error. V is TRBV10-3 and J is TRBJ2-7, with D perhaps TRBD1 or TRBD2 (6 bases each). The CDR3 has 13 amino acids. CDR1 and CDR2 from the germline V gene are ENHRY and SYGVKD. The CDR3 DNA reads TGTACCATCAGTGGGGGGCTGGTGGCAGGGGAGTACTTC. Its protein is CTISGGLVAGEYF.

This clonotype was counted only a few times. The chain carries TRBV6-1 and TRBJ2-5; D is uncertain. Deletions cut 5 bases from V and 5 bases from J, with 15 bases between. CDR1 and CDR2 (germline): MNHNS, SASEGT. The length of the CDR3 is 14 residues. The CDR3 loop reads CASSPLPLGETQYF. DNA of the CDR3: TGTGCCAGCAGTCCCCTACCTCTAGGGGAGACCCAGTACTTC.

Regarding this clonotype: This clone may be a read error of a much larger clone one base away. V and J are TRBV6-1 and TRBJ2-1; the D is unclear. Trimming cost V 8 bases and J 0 bases, with 20 bases left between them. Germline CDR1 is MNHNS and CDR2 is SASEGT. CDR3 length: 17 residues. Here the CDR3 DNA reads TGTGCCAGCGGCGAAAAGGAGTACTACAGCTCCTACAATGAGCAGTTCTTC. As protein: CASGEKEYYSSYNEQFF.

The sample holds many counts of this clonotype. V and J are TRBV6-1 and TRBJ2-7; 10 positions agree with TRBD2. This CDR3 region has 16 residues. J was trimmed by 4 bases and V by 4 bases; bases with no gene match: 10. Germline V lookup: CDR1 MNHNS, CDR2 SASEGT. The CDR3 loop reads CASSGLEASGRYEQYF. CDR3 nucleotide sequence: TGTGCCAGCAGTGGCCTTGAGGCTAGCGGGAGATACGAGCAGTACTTC.